This TCR beta chain appears in the sequencing data of a study of OX40 agonist ivuxolimab in advanced cancers. About the study: An anti-OX40 (CD134) antibody with agonistic activity, ivuxolimab, was administered to patients.

Between the trimmed V and J ends, which lost 6 bases and 3 bases, there was a span of 15 bases. The V gene's germline CDR1 is LNHDA and CDR2 SQIVND (reference sequence). This CDR3 is built from 15 residues. TCRdb's copy holds only in-frame clones and misses some; the assay was immunoSEQ multiplex PCR. The sample has 50,000 to 65,000 clones; around 85% are singletons. The chain employs TRBV19 and TRBJ1-5; no clear D. This TCR derives from an adult with an advanced solid tumor such as melanoma, head and neck, liver or kidney cancer. This sample comprised CD4+ or CD8+ T cells sorted from blood, obtained in a trial of the OX40 agonist ivuxolimab. CDR3 sequence (DNA): TGTGCCAGTAGGACTAGGGCACAGTCCAATCAGCCCCAGCATTTT. The encoded protein is CASRTRAQSNQPQHF.